The next 19 T cell receptor beta chains were all read from a single sample in a study of control samples from healthy donors and cancer patients. This table comes from immunoSEQ multiplex PCR, and its TCRdb copy is limited to in-frame clones, with some not included. Here the sample spans some 74,000 clones, 83% being singletons. The specimen was blood. These receptors originate from a man in his sixties in good health.

The J gene is TRBJ2-5, the V gene TRBV5-1; TRBD2 matches at 7 bases. J lost 5 bases, V lost 0 bases, and 7 bases had no gene match. Germline-derived CDR1 and CDR2 are SGHRS and YFSETQ. The CDR3 contains 15 residues. In DNA, the CDR3 is TGCGCCAGCAGCTTGGAGGGGAGGGGCCGGGAGACCCAGTACTTC. Translation: CASSLEGRGRETQYF.

Comments on this clone: The sample contains more than one DNA sequence encoding this CDR3. The chain couples TRBV2 to TRBJ2-5, with D tentatively TRBD1 (6 bases). This CDR3 is 14 amino acids long. Germline lookup yields CDR1 SNHLY and CDR2 FYNNEI. Trimming took 6 bases from V and 0 from J, leaving 11 bases between them. CDR3 amino acids: CASSQQGYQETQYF. The CDR3 nucleotides are TGTGCCAGCAGCCAACAGGGATACCAAGAGACCCAGTACTTC.

In its sample, this clone was seen a few times. The chain couples TRBV4-2 to TRBJ1-5; D unclear. The CDR3 has 20 amino acids. Trimming took 2 bases from V and 6 from J, leaving 29 bases between them. The germline V gene has CDR1 LGHNA and CDR2 YNFKEQ. CDR3 sequence: CASSQNVGKSRNQSRQPQHF. For the CDR3, the DNA is TGTGCCAGCAGCCAAAATGTGGGTAAGTCGCGAAATCAGTCGCGTCAGCCCCAGCATTTT.

This rearrangement joins TRBV7-3 to TRBJ2-3; TRBD1 agrees at 7 bases. The CDR3 extends over 15 amino acids. Germline-derived CDR1 and CDR2 are SGHTA and FQGTGA. The V segment lost 3 bases and the J segment 6 bases; nucleotides outside the gene matches: 9. The CDR3 DNA reads TGTGCCAGCAGCTTGGGAACAGGGGCGTCGGATACGCAGTATTTT. Its translation: CASSLGTGASDTQYF.

This chain uses TRBV7-2 with TRBJ2-7, with 7 nucleotides matching TRBD1. The ends lost 5 bases at V and 5 bases at J; junction bases unmatched: 6. Germline CDR1 is SGHTA and CDR2 is FQGNSA. The CDR3 loop spans 13 amino acids. CDR3 in DNA: TGTGCCAGCAGCAAAGAGACAGGGAACGAGCAGTACTTC. Its protein is CASSKETGNEQYF.

V gene TRBV18 combines with J gene TRBJ2-1; D not resolved. The CDR3 is 13 amino acids. The ends were cut back, 0 bases at V and 9 bases at J, with 9 bases in the middle. Germline-derived CDR1 and CDR2 are KGHSH and LQKENI. This CDR3 reads CASSPPVDGEQFF. The CDR3, as DNA: TGTGCCAGCTCACCACCGGTAGACGGTGAGCAGTTCTTC.

The genes are TRBV5-1 and TRBJ2-2; 7 nucleotides line up with TRBD2. Germline V gene lookup returns CDR1 SGHRS and CDR2 YFSETQ. The CDR3 covers 15 residues. V shed 0 bases and J 4 bases; nucleotides not matched to a gene: 3. The CDR3 sequence is CASSLEGRATGELFF. The DNA of the CDR3 is TGCGCCAGCAGCTTGGAAGGGAGGGCCACCGGGGAGCTGTTTTTT.

The genes are TRBV4-1 and TRBJ2-2, with a possible D match to TRBD2 (6 bases). V lost 2 bases to trimming and J lost 5 bases, with 18 bases between them. CDR1 and CDR2 (germline): MGHRA, YSYEKL. The CDR3 runs to 17 residues. CDR3 in DNA: TGCGCCAGCAGCCAATCGGGGGTCGGATTCGAGACCGGGGAGCTGTTTTTT. Its translation: CASSQSGVGFETGELFF.

This clone appeared a few times. The chain couples TRBV28 to TRBJ1-2; TRBD1 aligns across 7 bases. V gave up 10 bases and J gave up 8 bases; unmatched junction bases: 10. The CDR3 extends over 12 amino acids. Germline CDR1 MDHEN, CDR2 SYDVKM. CDR3 in DNA: TGTGCCACCAAAGGGGGCCTAGAAGGCTACACCTTC. It codes for CATKGGLEGYTF.

This chain joins TRBV27 and TRBJ1-6; weak D call: TRBD1 (6 bases). The CDR3 loop spans 16 amino acids. Germline assignment: CDR1 MNHEY and CDR2 SMNVEV (reference sequence). V gave up 0 bases and J gave up 9 bases, with 15 bases separating them. As DNA, the CDR3 is TGTGCCAGCAGTTTATCCGCCCCAGGGGTAGGTTCACCCCTCCACTTT. This encodes CASSLSAPGVGSPLHF.

This clone was observed a single time. The chain has TRBV9 and TRBJ2-7; 9 bases match TRBD2. The CDR3 runs 15 residues. Trimming at V came to 0 bases and at J to 6 bases, leaving 7 bases not matched to a gene. Germline CDR1 is SGDLS and CDR2 is YYNGEE. The chain's CDR3 is CASSVASGLAFEQYF. DNA of the CDR3: TGTGCCAGCAGCGTAGCTTCGGGACTAGCTTTCGAGCAGTACTTC.

This clone was counted a single time. This chain connects TRBV29-1 to TRBJ2-7; a possible D gene is TRBD2 (5 bases). Germline values: CDR1 SQVTM, CDR2 ANQGSEA. CDR3 length: 11 amino acids. The V and J ends lost 7 bases and 3 bases respectively, with 10 bases between them. CDR3: CSAGGGYEQYF. In DNA, the CDR3 is TGCAGCGCCGGAGGCGGCTACGAGCAGTACTTC.

The gene calls are TRBV2 and TRBJ1-1; D is undetermined. V was shortened by 8 bases and J by 7 bases, with 14 bases between the two germline ends. Per the germline V gene, CDR1 is SNHLY and CDR2 is FYNNEI. CDR3 length: 12 amino acids. The CDR3 DNA sequence: TGTGCCAGCGCTTACACTCAGGTTGAAGCTTTCTTT. It specifies CASAYTQVEAFF.

The V call is TRBV4-2, the J call TRBJ2-3; TRBD2 aligns across 16 bases. This CDR3 has 20 amino acids. From germline, CDR1 is LGHNA and CDR2 YNFKEQ. The V segment lost 4 bases and the J segment 0 bases; nucleotides outside the gene matches: 10. The CDR3, as DNA: TGTGCCAGCAGCCCTCCCGGGGGGACTAGCGGGAGGGTTAGCACAGATACGCAGTATTTT. Translation: CASSPPGGTSGRVSTDTQYF.

J is TRBJ2-5 and V is TRBV6-2 or TRBV6-3; the D is unclear. Trimming removed 6 bases from V and 8 bases from J, with 10 bases in between. From germline, CDR1 is MNHEY and CDR2 SVGEGT. This CDR3 has 11 residues. The DNA for the CDR3 is TGTGCCAGCAGCGACCCAGGAACCCAGTACTTC. This gives the protein CASSDPGTQYF.

This clone was seen only a few times. The rearrangement links TRBV2 to TRBJ2-7; D perhaps matches TRBD1 (6 bases). The CDR3 has 13 amino acids. CDR1 and CDR2 (germline): SNHLY, FYNNEI. V lost 6 bases and J lost 2, with 11 bases in between. The CDR3 bases are TGTGCCAGCAGCGGACAGCTTACCTACGAGCAGTACTTC. Translation gives CASSGQLTYEQYF. Variable domain in full (rest from reference TRBV2 and TRBJ2-7): EPEVTQTPSHQVTQMGQEVILRCVPISNHLYFYWYRQILGQKVEFLVSFYNNEISEKSEIFDDQFSVERPDGSNFTLKIRSTKLEDSAMYFCASSGQLTYEQYFGPGTRLTVT.

V gene TRBV27 combines with J gene TRBJ2-1; TRBD2 agrees at 7 bases. The CDR3 runs to 15 residues. The junction had 10 bases not matched to a gene; V was cut back by 6 bases and J by 5 bases. CDR1 is MNHEY and CDR2 is SMNVEV in the germline V gene (reference sequence). CDR3: CASRTLAAGDNEQFF. DNA of the CDR3: TGTGCCAGCAGAACCTTGGCGGCGGGAGACAATGAGCAGTTCTTC.

V gene TRBV20-1 combines with J gene TRBJ1-2; D may be TRBD1 (6 bases). CDR3 length: 12 residues. Trimming shortened V by 3 bases and J by 4 bases, and 9 bases separated the two germline ends. Germline V gene data show CDR1 as DFQATT and CDR2 as SNEGSKA (reference sequence). The CDR3, as DNA: TGCAGTGCTAGTCGGACAGCCTATGGCTACACCTTC. Translating gives CSASRTAYGYTF.

CDR3 in DNA: TGTGCCAGCAGGACAGGGGGCGGCTATGGCTACACCTTC. Protein: CASRTGGGYGYTF. The chain couples TRBV27 to TRBJ1-2; 10 bases line up with TRBD1. This CDR3 spans 13 amino acids. Germline-derived CDR1 and CDR2 are MNHEY and SMNVEV (reference sequence). With V trimmed by 6 bases and J by 4 bases, 2 bases remained unmatched.